This TCR beta chain emerged from a study of T cell responses to AZD1222 COVID-19 vaccine. There are 14 residues in the CDR3. CDR1 MNHEY and CDR2 SVGAGI come from the germline V gene. Losses at the gene ends were 10 bases for V and 3 bases for J; bases not matched to a gene: 7. This table comes from immunoSEQ multiplex PCR, and its TCRdb copy is limited to in-frame clones, with some not included. The data hold about 110,000 clones, with about 85% observed a single time. For this clone: Its target is unknown.

Findings and limits, study-wide: Only a handful of AZD1222 recipients, several in all, had baseline seropositivity.

The genes are TRBV6-5 and TRBJ1-5; the match to TRBD1 covers 9 bases. The clonotype was recovered from an adult who received the AZD1222 COVID-19 vaccine. Sequences were derived from peripheral blood, sampled 28 days after the second AZD1222 dose. As DNA, the CDR3 is TGTGCCACCCGGGGGACAGGGATCAATCAGCCCCAGCATTTT. Translated, it gives CATRGTGINQPQHF.